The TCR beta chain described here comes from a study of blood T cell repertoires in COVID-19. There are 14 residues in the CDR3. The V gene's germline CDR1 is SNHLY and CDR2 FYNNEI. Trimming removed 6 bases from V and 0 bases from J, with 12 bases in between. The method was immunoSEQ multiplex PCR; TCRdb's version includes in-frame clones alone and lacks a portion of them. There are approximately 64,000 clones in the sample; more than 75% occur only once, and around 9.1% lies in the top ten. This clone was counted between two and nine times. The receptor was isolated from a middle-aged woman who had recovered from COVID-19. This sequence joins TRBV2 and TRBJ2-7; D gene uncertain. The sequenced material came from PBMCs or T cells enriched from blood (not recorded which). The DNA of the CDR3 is TGTGCCAGCAGGAGCCTTAGCAACTCCTACGAGCAGTACTTC. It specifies CASRSLSNSYEQYF.